Shown below are 27 T cell receptor beta chains from a single sample sequenced in a study of OX40 agonist ivuxolimab in advanced cancers. TCRdb's copy holds only in-frame clones and misses some; the assay was immunoSEQ multiplex PCR. The sample lists some 13,000 clones, about 94% occurring once. Sequencing was performed on CD4+ or CD8+ T cells sorted from blood, taken in a trial of the OX40 agonist ivuxolimab. The source of these receptors is an adult with an advanced solid tumor such as melanoma, head and neck, liver or kidney cancer.

The chain employs TRBV5-1 and TRBJ1-1; no clear D. The CDR3 totals 14 residues. Germline-derived CDR1 and CDR2 are SGHRS and YFSETQ. Trimming left V 0 bases short and J 7 bases short, with 13 bases between. In DNA, the CDR3 is TGCGCCAGCAGCTTGGTAAGCATTGGGGATGAAGCTTTCTTT. Its protein product is CASSLVSIGDEAFF. The full variable domain, its missing parts supplied by reference TRBV5-1 and TRBJ1-1, is KAGVTQTPRYLIKTRGQQVTLSCSPISGHRSVSWYQQTPGQGLQFLFEYFSETQRNKGNFPGRFSGRQFSNSRSEMNVSTLELGDSALYLCASSLVSIGDEAFFGQGTRLTVV.

The chain links TRBV5-3 to TRBJ2-1; D is possibly TRBD2 (5 bases). TRBV5-3 is filed as an ORF, its function uncertain. The germline V and J ends were trimmed by 6 bases and 1 base, with 17 bases remaining between them. The CDR3 is 16 residues long. The CDR3, as DNA: TGTGCCAGAACCCAAGGCGGGTCAAGGTCCTACAATGAGCAGTTCTTC. Translated, it gives CARTQGGSRSYNEQFF.

This rearrangement joins TRBV25-1 to TRBJ1-5; D is undetermined. The CDR3 runs 13 residues. Germline CDR1 is MGHDK and CDR2 is SYGVNS. V was cut by 3 bases and J by 0 bases, with 3 bases left in between. The CDR3 DNA follows: TGTGCCAGCAGTGATACTAGCAATCAGCCCCAGCATTTT. It yields the protein CASSDTSNQPQHF.

This clone was detected only once. This chain uses TRBV7-9 with TRBJ2-1; 10 bases agree with TRBD2. Trimming took 5 bases from V and 7 from J; bases not matched to a gene: 11. This CDR3 has 16 residues. Per the germline V gene, CDR1 is SEHNR and CDR2 is FQNEAQ (reference sequence). CDR3 sequence (DNA): TGTGCCAGCAGCCCGTCCAGCGGGAGGGCCAAGAATGAGCAGTTCTTC. Its translation is CASSPSSGRAKNEQFF.

The chain carries TRBV2 and TRBJ1-1, with D unclear. The CDR3 consists of 14 residues. V lost 2 bases and J 4 bases, leaving 11 bases between the germline ends. From germline, CDR1 is SNHLY and CDR2 FYNNEI. CDR3 sequence (DNA): TGTGCCAGCAGTGAAATTGGGGAGGGCACTGAAGCTTTCTTT. It yields the protein CASSEIGEGTEAFF.

This clone was recorded once. The chain carries TRBV19 and TRBJ1-1; TRBD1 might be the D (5 bases). This CDR3 region has 16 residues. Between the trimmed V and J ends, which lost 5 bases and 3 bases, there was a span of 19 bases. CDR1 LNHDA and CDR2 SQIVND come from the germline V gene (reference sequence). Here the CDR3 DNA reads TGTGCCAGTAGTTCCGTTCCTGGGGGGGTGGACACTGAAGCTTTCTTT. It translates to CASSSVPGGVDTEAFF.

The chain employs TRBV7-3 and TRBJ2-3; TRBD2 matches 11 bases. Losses at the gene ends were 2 bases for V and 5 bases for J; bases not matched to a gene: 6. Germline CDR1 SGHTA, CDR2 FQGTGA. The CDR3 runs to 16 residues. CDR3 bases: TGTGCCAGCAGCTTAGTAGCGGGGGGGCCAGGAGATACGCAGTATTTT. The encoded protein is CASSLVAGGPGDTQYF. Full variable domain (missing parts from reference TRBV7-3 and TRBJ2-3): GAGVSQTPSNKVTEKGKYVELRCDPISGHTALYWYRQSLGQGPEFLIYFQGTGAADDSGLPNDRFFAVRPEGSVSTLKIQRTERGDSAVYLCASSLVAGGPGDTQYFGPGTRLTVL.

CDR3 sequence: CASSESSGMNTGELFF. The CDR3 DNA sequence: TGCGCCAGCAGTGAATCTAGCGGGATGAACACCGGGGAGCTGTTTTTT. The rearrangement uses TRBV10-1 and TRBJ2-2; 9 nucleotides line up with TRBD2. Germline V lookup: CDR1 WNHNN, CDR2 SYGVQD (reference sequence). The CDR3 covers 16 residues. Trimming removed 3 bases from V and 1 base from J; junction bases left unmatched: 3.

This chain joins TRBV9 and TRBJ2-3; D is tentatively TRBD1 or TRBD2 (5 bases each). The germline V gene has CDR1 SGDLS and CDR2 YYNGEE. The CDR3 loop spans 15 amino acids. V lost 0 bases, J lost 7 bases, and 15 bases lay in between. The chain's CDR3 is CASSVGGSFSYTQYF. CDR3 coding DNA: TGTGCCAGCAGCGTAGGGGGGAGTTTCTCCTATACGCAGTATTTT.

This clone was detected once. The junction shows a germline mismatch at one end, possibly a read error. The chain has TRBV27 and TRBJ2-5, with D possibly TRBD1 on 6 matching bases. The DNA end favors TRBJ2-7, so the J call may be wrong. Germline V CDR1 and CDR2: MNHEY, SMNVEV (reference sequence). The CDR3 loop spans 15 amino acids. The CDR3: CASSLSTGTSYEQYF. CDR3 DNA: TGTGCCAGCAGTCTATCGACAGGTACTTCCTACGAGCAGTACTTC.

V and J are TRBV30 and TRBJ1-1; D is unresolved. V lost 3 bases to trimming and J lost 1 base, with 12 bases between them. This CDR3 has 14 residues. Looked up from germline, CDR1 is GTSNPN and CDR2 is SVGIG (reference sequence). CDR3 loop: CAWSTHTSNTEAFF. The DNA of the CDR3 is TGTGCCTGGAGCACCCACACTTCGAACACTGAAGCTTTCTTT.

The chain uses TRBV9 and TRBJ2-7, with D possibly matching TRBD1 (6 bases). The CDR3 has 17 residues. Per germline, CDR1 SGDLS and CDR2 YYNGEE. The V gene lost 0 bases and the J gene lost 3 bases, with 19 bases spanning the gap. The CDR3 bases are TGTGCCAGCAGCGTAGCTGGTGGGACAACAACCCTCTACGAGCAGTACTTC. This gives the protein CASSVAGGTTTLYEQYF.

The rearrangement joins TRBV9 to TRBJ2-7; D unclear. Trimming cost V 0 bases and J 3 bases, with 13 bases left between them. CDR1 is SGDLS and CDR2 is YYNGEE in the germline V gene. This CDR3 contains 15 residues. CDR3 bases: TGTGCCAGCAGCGTAGTCCGGCCCCCTCGCTACGAGCAGTACTTC. Translation: CASSVVRPPRYEQYF.

The chain employs TRBV14 and TRBJ2-7; a possible D gene is TRBD2 (6 bases). The length of the CDR3 is 14 residues. The germline V and J ends were trimmed by 7 bases and 4 bases, with 17 bases remaining between them. From germline, CDR1 is SGHDN and CDR2 FVKESK. As DNA, the CDR3 is TGTGCCAGCAATGTTCCGGGAGCCGGTTACGAGCAGTACTTC. It translates to CASNVPGAGYEQYF.

V gene TRBV9 combines with J gene TRBJ2-5; D not certain. Trimming shortened V by 3 bases and J by 5 bases, and 14 bases separated the two germline ends. The germline V gene has CDR1 SGDLS and CDR2 YYNGEE. The CDR3 spans 14 residues. As DNA, the CDR3 is TGTGCCAGCAGCGACCTGGCAGTCACGGAGACCCAGTACTTC. Amino acid sequence: CASSDLAVTETQYF.

The rearrangement joins TRBV5-1 to TRBJ2-1; D call uncertain. The CDR3 totals 11 residues. Trimming left V 0 bases short and J 9 bases short, with 4 bases between. Germline V gene lookup returns CDR1 SGHRS and CDR2 YFSETQ. CDR3 residues: CASSLAAEQFF. The DNA of the CDR3 is TGCGCCAGCAGCTTGGCAGCTGAGCAGTTCTTC.

This chain joins TRBV19 and TRBJ2-1; 7 bases fit TRBD2. V was clipped by 3 bases and J by 8 bases; unmatched bases: 16. The germline gives CDR1 LNHDA, CDR2 SQIVND (reference sequence). This CDR3 region has 17 residues. The CDR3: CASSMGGLGVGSDEQFF. The CDR3 bases are TGTGCCAGTAGTATGGGAGGACTAGGTGTCGGTTCGGATGAGCAGTTCTTC.

The chain has TRBV6-5 and TRBJ2-3, with a possible D match to TRBD1 (6 bases). Germline lookup yields CDR1 MNHEY and CDR2 SVGAGI. The V end lost 4 bases, the J end lost 5 bases, and 13 bases lay between the germline ends. CDR3 length: 14 amino acids. The CDR3 sequence is CASSSGTPVDTQYF. As DNA, the CDR3 is TGTGCCAGCAGTTCCGGGACACCCGTAGATACGCAGTATTTT.

V usage is TRBV19 and J usage is TRBJ1-1; no definite D call. CDR3 size: 13 residues. Germline CDR1 is LNHDA and CDR2 is SQIVND (reference sequence). The V and J ends lost 3 bases and 4 bases respectively, with 9 bases between them. CDR3 residues: CASSIDLGTEAFF. The CDR3 nucleotides read TGTGCCAGTAGTATCGACTTGGGCACTGAAGCTTTCTTT.

The V call is TRBV11-2, the J call TRBJ2-7; D remains unclear. The CDR3 contains 13 residues. V was shortened by 0 bases and J by 4 bases, with 7 bases between the two germline ends. Per the germline V gene, CDR1 is SGHAT and CDR2 is FQNNGV. The CDR3 bases are TGTGCCAGCAGCTTAGATCCCAGGTACGAGCAGTACTTC. Its translation is CASSLDPRYEQYF.

The rearrangement links TRBV7-9 to TRBJ2-7, with TRBD2 matching over 14 bases. The V gene's germline CDR1 is SEHNR and CDR2 FQNEAQ (reference sequence). V shed 4 bases, J shed 7 bases, and the junction held 9 bases outside the gene matches. CDR3 length: 16 amino acids. The CDR3 DNA is TGTGCCAGCAGCTCCCCGTGGACTAGCGGGGGGATTGAGCAGTACTTC. Protein: CASSSPWTSGGIEQYF.

V and J are TRBV28 and TRBJ2-7; 7 nucleotides agree with TRBD1. This CDR3 has 15 residues. CDR1 is MDHEN, CDR2 SYDVKM, per germline. The trim removed 4 bases at V and 0 bases at J, leaving 6 bases unmatched. CDR3 loop: CASSYRGQVSYEQYF. In DNA form, the CDR3 reads TGTGCCAGCAGTTACAGGGGTCAGGTCTCCTACGAGCAGTACTTC. The variable domain in full, completed from reference TRBV28 and TRBJ2-7, reads DVKVTQSSRYLVKRTGEKVFLECVQDMDHENMFWYRQDPGLGLRLIYFSYDVKMKEKGDIPEGYSVSREKKERFSLILESASTNQTSMYLCASSYRGQVSYEQYFGPGTRLTVT.

The chain has TRBV6-6 and TRBJ2-3; D remains unclear. CDR1 and CDR2 from the germline V gene are MNHNY and SVGAGI (reference sequence). This CDR3 spans 13 amino acids. V gave up 8 bases and J gave up 0 bases, with 9 bases separating them. CDR3 in DNA: TGTGCCAGCGGCGGTTCTAGCACAGATACGCAGTATTTT. Its translation: CASGGSSTDTQYF.

The chain recombines TRBV5-1 with TRBJ2-7; tentative D call: TRBD1 (6 bases). CDR1 is SGHRS, CDR2 YFSETQ, per germline. This CDR3 has 15 residues. The V and J ends lost 0 bases and 1 base respectively, with 11 bases between them. For the CDR3, the DNA is TGCGCCAGCAGCTTGGTAGGGGGATCGTCCTACGAGCAGTACTTC. Encoded protein: CASSLVGGSSYEQYF.

V usage is TRBV9 and J usage is TRBJ2-7, with TRBD2 matching over 8 bases. Trimming removed 0 bases from V and 3 bases from J; junction bases left unmatched: 5. The CDR3 has 15 residues. Germline V gives CDR1 SGDLS, CDR2 YYNGEE. The CDR3 sequence: CASSVGASGRYEQYF. The CDR3 nucleotides read TGTGCCAGCAGCGTAGGGGCTAGCGGGCGCTACGAGCAGTACTTC.

This clone is categorized as medium-sized (0.01 to 0.1%). The chain links TRBV28 to TRBJ2-2; D is possibly TRBD2 (6 bases). Germline V gives CDR1 MDHEN, CDR2 SYDVKM. The CDR3 is 15 residues long. V lost 3 bases and J lost 5, with 13 bases in between. The CDR3 DNA follows: TGTGCCAGCAGTTTGAGACTAGTAGGGACCGGGGAGCTGTTTTTT. Its translation is CASSLRLVGTGELFF. The full variable domain, completed using reference TRBV28 and TRBJ2-2, is DVKVTQSSRYLVKRTGEKVFLECVQDMDHENMFWYRQDPGLGLRLIYFSYDVKMKEKGDIPEGYSVSREKKERFSLILESASTNQTSMYLCASSLRLVGTGELFFGEGSRLTVL.

The chain carries TRBV14 and TRBJ2-2; D gene unclear. CDR1 and CDR2 (germline): SGHDN, FVKESK. Trimming took off 7 bases at V and 0 bases at J, with 6 bases between the two ends. The CDR3 runs 13 residues. The CDR3 spells CASTSTNTGELFF. CDR3 DNA: TGTGCCAGCACCTCAACGAACACCGGGGAGCTGTTTTTT.